A selection of T cell receptor gamma chains follows, all from one sample in a study of Vδ1+ human thymocytes. TCRdb reapplied CATT to the multiplex PCR reads. The repertoire has about 36,000 gamma-chain clones, just over 20% of them found once; the top ten carry less than 2%. Sequenced input: Vdelta1+ gamma-delta thymocytes from the thymus. The receptors shown here come from a girl under three years old who had congenital heart surgery. Both conserved end residues are part of each CDR3. A clone size is listed for some rows: how often the clone was seen (once, few, many), or a class if it is expanded.

abundance	j_gene	v_gene	CDR3aa	CDR3nt
few	TRGJ1/TRGJ2	TRGV9	CALWEYRNYYKKLF	TGTGCCTTGTGGGAGTATAGGAATTATTATAAGAAACTCTTT
NA	TRGJ1/TRGJ2	TRGV4	CATWLIEKLF	TGTGCCACCTGGTTGATAGAGAAACTCTTT
few	TRGJP1	TRGV8	CATWDMSGWFKIF	TGTGCCACCTGGGATATGAGTGGTTGGTTCAAGATATTT
NA	TRGJ1/TRGJ2	TRGV4	CATWGDKKLF	TGTGCCACCTGGGGCGATAAGAAACTCTTT
few	TRGJ1/TRGJ2	TRGV5	CATWDVANYYKKLF	TGTGCCACCTGGGACGTAGCCAATTATTATAAGAAACTCTTT
NA	TRGJ1/TRGJ2	TRGV4	CATWDRLGEKLF	TGTGCCACCTGGGACCGGCTGGGGGAGAAACTCTTT
few	TRGJ1/TRGJ2	TRGV4	CATWDGHYYKKLF	TGTGCCACCTGGGATGGGCACTATTATAAGAAACTCTTT
few	TRGJ1/TRGJ2	TRGV4	CATWDGTYKKLF	TGTGCCACCTGGGATGGTACTTATAAGAAACTCTTT
NA	TRGJ1/TRGJ2	TRGV9	CALWRPIRKLF	TGTGCCTTGTGGCGTCCCATCCGGAAACTCTTT
NA	TRGJ1/TRGJ2	TRGV8	CATWDTRYKKLF	TGTGCCACCTGGGATACTCGTTATAAGAAACTCTTT
NA	TRGJ1/TRGJ2	TRGV9	CALWEVKRSNYKKLF	TGTGCCTTGTGGGAGGTGAAACGATCGAATTATAAGAAACTCTTT
few	TRGJ1/TRGJ2	TRGV8	CATWDSGLQKLF	TGTGCCACCTGGGATAGTGGTCTCCAGAAACTCTTT
NA	TRGJ1/TRGJ2	TRGV8	CATWDPKLWEILF	TGTGCCACCTGGGACCCTAAACTGTGGGAGATACTCTTT
NA	TRGJ1/TRGJ2	TRGV5	CATWDRPENYYKKLF	TGTGCCACCTGGGACAGGCCAGAGAATTATTATAAGAAACTCTTT
medium-sized	TRGJ1/TRGJ2	TRGV2	CATWDGPGKKLF	TGTGCCACCTGGGACGGGCCGGGGAAGAAACTCTTT
few	TRGJ1/TRGJ2	TRGV4	CATWDGLGGYKKLF	TGTGCCACCTGGGATGGGCTAGGCGGCTATAAGAAACTCTTT
NA	TRGJP	TRGV9	CALWEVKELGKKIIVF	TGTGCCTTGTGGGAGGTGAAAGAGTTGGGCAAAAAAATAATTGTATTT
NA	TRGJP2	TRGV2	CATWDGVLYSSDWIKTF	TGTGCCACCTGGGACGGCGTCCTGTATAGTAGTGATTGGATCAAGACGTTT
NA	TRGJ1/TRGJ2	TRGV8	CATWEAAYYKKLF	TGTGCCACCTGGGAAGCGGCGTATTATAAGAAACTCTTT
NA	TRGJ1/TRGJ2	TRGV4	CATWDFPDYKKLF	TGTGCCACCTGGGATTTCCCCGATTATAAGAAACTCTTT
NA	TRGJP2	TRGV3	CATWDRIPLESDWIKTF	TGTGCCACCTGGGACAGGATTCCGCTTGAGAGTGATTGGATCAAGACGTTT
NA	TRGJ1/TRGJ2	TRGV9	CALWEGWYYYKKLF	TGTGCCTTGTGGGAGGGGTGGTATTATTATAAGAAACTCTTT
NA	TRGJ1/TRGJ2	TRGV8	CATYPNKKLF	TGTGCCACCTACCCAAATAAGAAACTCTTT
NA	TRGJ1/TRGJ2	TRGV3	CATWDRPFSEYKKLF	TGTGCCACCTGGGACAGGCCCTTCTCAGAATATAAGAAACTCTTT
medium-sized	TRGJ1/TRGJ2	TRGV9	CALWEGYYKKLF	TGTGCCTTGTGGGAGGGGTATTATAAGAAACTCTTT
NA	TRGJP1	TRGV2	CATWDAPRWFKIF	TGTGCCACCTGGGACGCCCCCCGTTGGTTCAAGATATTT
few	TRGJ1/TRGJ2	TRGV9	CALWENGGSYYKKLF	TGTGCCTTGTGGGAGAACGGGGGGTCCTATTATAAGAAACTCTTT